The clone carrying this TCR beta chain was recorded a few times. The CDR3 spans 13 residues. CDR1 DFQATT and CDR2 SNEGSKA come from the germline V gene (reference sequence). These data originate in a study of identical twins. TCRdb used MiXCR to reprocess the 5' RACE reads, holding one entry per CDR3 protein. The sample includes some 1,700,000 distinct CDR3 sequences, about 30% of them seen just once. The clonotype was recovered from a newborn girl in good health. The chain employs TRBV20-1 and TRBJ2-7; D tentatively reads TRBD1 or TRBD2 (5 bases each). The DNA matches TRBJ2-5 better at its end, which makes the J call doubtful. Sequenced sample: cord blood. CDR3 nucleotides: TGCAGTGCTAGAGTTGTGGGGGTAGAGACCCAGTACTTC. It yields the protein CSARVVGVETQYF.